This T cell receptor beta chain was identified during a study of blood T cell repertoires in COVID-19. Study-wide context: COVID-19 samples, acute and convalescent, were from the United States, Italy and Spain.

How the authors handled the data: Amplification of reference gene primers provided the estimated nucleated cell counts. Using immunoSEQ multiplex PCR, the repertoire was profiled, and TCRdb retains in-frame clones only, with some absent. Clonal size and the V and J genes are those of that table, whereas D and trimming came from the DNA. The sample holds 150,000 or so clones; approximately 90% are singletons and the top ten take 13%. In its sample, this clone was seen once. One Seattle source followed patients from active infection through their disease course. Unmatched junction bases numbered 4, after V lost 5 bases and J lost 3 bases. From germline, CDR1 is SGHNT and CDR2 YYREEE (reference sequence). There are 13 residues in the CDR3.

Sample: peripheral blood. This TCR came from a man aged 18 to 35 with COVID-19, enrolled during active disease. The chain carries TRBV5-4 and TRBJ1-2; 7 nucleotides line up with TRBD1. CDR3 amino acids: CASRRTGDYGYTF. The CDR3 coding sequence is TGTGCCAGCAGACGGACAGGCGACTATGGCTACACCTTC.